The text below deals with one T cell receptor beta chain. The source of the sample is a study of T cell changes during pregnancy in multiple sclerosis. The CDR3 totals 14 residues. Trimming took off 2 bases at V and 7 bases at J, with 15 bases between the two ends. Germline-derived CDR1 and CDR2 are MNHEY and SMNVEV (reference sequence). Profiling relied on immunoSEQ multiplex PCR, and the TCRdb table lists in-frame clones only, not all of them. The table lists tens of thousands of clones, roughly nine tenths of them singletons. This TCR came from a female donor with multiple sclerosis, enrolled in a pregnancy study. The rearrangement links TRBV27 to TRBJ2-7, with TRBD2 as a possible D gene (5 bases). The sequences come from CD8+ T cells from peripheral blood mononuclear cells, collected before pregnancy. The CDR3 DNA sequence: TGTGCCAGCAGTTTAACTAGGAGTTCTGGGGAGCAGTACTTC. It codes for CASSLTRSSGEQYF.